The rows below give T cell receptor beta chains drawn from one sample of a study of control samples from healthy donors and cancer patients. Assay: immunoSEQ multiplex PCR; the TCRdb copy retains only in-frame clones and omits some. The sample yields under 200,000 clones, 94% seen once. Material: blood. The receptors come from a woman aged 40 to 50 in good health. Each CDR3 is given with its conserved first and last residue. D genes are given only for firm matches. Clone size appears in some rows only: once, few, many, or a class for an expanded clone.

>TRBD1|NA|TRBV6-2/TRBV6-3|TRBJ1-1|13
TGTGCCAGCAGTTACCGGGACAGCACTGAAGCTTTCTTT
CASSYRDSTEAFF
>TRBD1|NA|TRBV12-3/TRBV12-4|TRBJ1-2|13
TGTGCCAGCAGACAACAGGGGACCTATGGCTACACCTTC
CASRQQGTYGYTF
>TRBD2|NA|TRBV7-2|TRBJ2-4|15
TGTGCCAGCAGCTTAGTAGTTGGGGGGAGGGACATTCAGTACTTC
CASSLVVGGRDIQYF
>NA|NA|TRBV7-2|TRBJ1-1|15
TGTGCCAGCAGCCAAACCAGGGATTTGAGTACTGAAGCTTTCTTT
CASSQTRDLSTEAFF
>NA|NA|TRBV18|TRBJ1-2|15
TGTGCCAGCTCACCACCGGTCGGGGGCGGGTATGGCTACACCTTC
CASSPPVGGGYGYTF
>TRBD2|NA|TRBV30|TRBJ2-7|14
TGTGCCTGGAACCGGGACGGGACTAACTACGAGCAGTACTTC
CAWNRDGTNYEQYF
>TRBD1|NA|TRBV6-2/TRBV6-3|TRBJ1-1|14
TGTGCCAGCAGTCGGCAGGGGGGGCAGACTGAAGCTTTCTTT
CASSRQGGQTEAFF
>NA|NA|TRBV18|TRBJ1-1|13
TGTGCCAGCTCGACAGGAGAGAACACTGAAGCTTTCTTT
CASSTGENTEAFF
>NA|NA|TRBV3-1/TRBV3-2|TRBJ2-1|13
TGTGCCAGCAGCCAAGGGGAAGCGAGTGAGCAGTTCTTC
CASSQGEASEQFF
>NA|few|TRBV9|TRBJ2-2|16
TGTGCCAGCAGCGAAGGTGCAGGAGTGAACACCGGGGAGCTGTTTTTT
CASSEGAGVNTGELFF
>NA|once|TRBV12-3/TRBV12-4|TRBJ1-5|13
TGTGCCAGCAGACAGGGTAGCAATCAGCCCCAGCATTTT
CASRQGSNQPQHF
>NA|NA|TRBV7-2|TRBJ1-3|16
TGTGCCAGCAGCTTAGTAACCGGGTACTCTGGAAACACCATATATTTT
CASSLVTGYSGNTIYF
>NA|few|TRBV6-5|TRBJ2-2|15
TGTGCCAGCAGTCGAACTGACGAGAACACCGGGGAGCTGTTTTTT
CASSRTDENTGELFF
>NA|NA|TRBV18|TRBJ2-5|15
TGTGCCAGCTCACCCGTCCTGAGGGGACAAGAGACCCAGTACTTC
CASSPVLRGQETQYF
>NA|NA|TRBV5-1|TRBJ1-2|14
TGCGCCAGCAGCTTGGATTCAGGGGAAGGCGGTTACACCTTC
CASSLDSGEGGYTF
>TRBD2|NA|TRBV5-4|TRBJ2-7|16
TGTGCCAGCAGCAGCGGGACTAGCGGCGGGTCGGGGGAGCAGTACTTC
CASSSGTSGGSGEQYF
>TRBD2|NA|TRBV6-2/TRBV6-3|TRBJ2-1|17
TGTGCCAGCAGTTACCGCCTCAGCGGGAGGGCCTACAATGAGCAGTTCTTC
CASSYRLSGRAYNEQFF
>NA|NA|TRBV6-5|TRBJ1-5|12
TGTGCCACTGGTTGGGGGGGCCAGCCCCAGCATTTT
CATGWGGQPQHF
>NA|NA|TRBV2|TRBJ2-7|14
TGTGCCAGCAGTGAAAGACTAGTCGTCTACGAGCAGTACTTC
CASSERLVVYEQYF
>NA|NA|TRBV29-1|TRBJ1-4|11
TGCAGCGTTGCCGTTAATGAAAAACTGTTTTTT
CSVAVNEKLFF